The 32 T cell receptor beta chains listed next were all sequenced from one sample in a study of T cell responses to AZD1222 COVID-19 vaccine. Only in-frame clones appear in the TCRdb table, and some are missing; sequencing was by immunoSEQ multiplex PCR. The sample lists 93,000 or so clones, roughly nine tenths occurring once. The sample consisted of peripheral blood, taken on day 0 of AZD1222 vaccination. Every receptor here comes from an adult in good health.

The chain uses TRBV27 and TRBJ2-7, with 9 bases fitting TRBD1. Germline CDR1 reads MNHEY; CDR2 reads SMNVEV (reference sequence). V lost 5 bases, J lost 1 base, and 3 bases stayed unmatched. CDR3 length: 14 residues. The CDR3 reads CASSHGTGSYEQYF. For the CDR3, the DNA is TGTGCCAGCAGTCACGGGACAGGGTCCTACGAGCAGTACTTC.

Written as DNA, the CDR3 is TGTGCCAGCTCACCACCGGACACGGTCGGACGCAACTATGGCTACACCTTC. Amino acid sequence: CASSPPDTVGRNYGYTF. V is TRBV18 and J is TRBJ1-2; D is perhaps TRBD1 (5 bases). The CDR3 runs to 17 residues. Germline CDR1 and CDR2: KGHSH and LQKENI. V was pared by 0 bases and J by 2 bases, with 16 bases between.

The chain is built from TRBV19 and TRBJ1-1; D remains ambiguous. Germline assignment: CDR1 LNHDA and CDR2 SQIVND (reference sequence). V lost 6 bases, J lost 7 bases, and 15 bases lay in between. The CDR3 runs to 13 residues. DNA of the CDR3: TGTGCCAGTAGCACAGACCCAACCTTTGAAGCTTTCTTT. Amino acid sequence: CASSTDPTFEAFF.

The rearrangement uses TRBV6-1 and TRBJ2-1; no definite D call. This CDR3 has 12 amino acids. The germline V and J ends were trimmed by 3 bases and 6 bases, with 6 bases remaining between them. Per the germline V gene, CDR1 is MNHNS and CDR2 is SASEGT. The CDR3 sequence is CASSDVSNEQFF. CDR3 nucleotides: TGTGCCAGCAGTGATGTAAGCAATGAGCAGTTCTTC.

The rearrangement joins TRBV29-1 to TRBJ1-2, with D tentatively TRBD1 (6 bases). This CDR3 is built from 11 residues. V shed 4 bases and J shed 9 bases, with 12 bases lying between them. Per germline, CDR1 SQVTM and CDR2 ANQGSEA. The CDR3, as DNA: TGCAGCGTTGGGACAGAGCTAAGCTACACCTTC. The encoded protein is CSVGTELSYTF.

The chain employs TRBV13 and TRBJ2-7; D gene unclear. Germline CDR1 PRHDT, CDR2 FYEKMQ (reference sequence). V was trimmed by 6 bases and J by 6 bases, leaving 9 bases between them. The CDR3 consists of 11 residues. The CDR3 loop reads CASRVGPEQYF. The CDR3 DNA reads as TGTGCCAGCAGGGTAGGGCCCGAGCAGTACTTC.

The chain uses TRBV7-2 and TRBJ2-3; D might be TRBD2 (6 bases). Germline-derived CDR1 and CDR2 are SGHTA and FQGNSA. The CDR3 extends over 16 amino acids. The V end lost 1 base, the J end lost 2 bases, and 13 bases lay between the germline ends. This CDR3 reads CASSLGGRIVTDTQYF. In DNA form, the CDR3 reads TGTGCCAGCAGCTTAGGTGGGAGGATAGTCACAGATACGCAGTATTTT.

V is TRBV28 and J is TRBJ2-7; maybe TRBD1 (5 bases). Between the trimmed V and J ends, which lost 3 bases and 2 bases, there was a span of 11 bases. The CDR3 sequence is 14 residues long. Looked up from germline, CDR1 is MDHEN and CDR2 is SYDVKM. CDR3 DNA: TGTGCCAGCAGTTTCTTCGACAGACCCTACGAGCAGTACTTC. It encodes CASSFFDRPYEQYF. The whole variable domain, filled in from reference TRBV28 and TRBJ2-7, reads DVKVTQSSRYLVKRTGEKVFLECVQDMDHENMFWYRQDPGLGLRLIYFSYDVKMKEKGDIPEGYSVSREKKERFSLILESASTNQTSMYLCASSFFDRPYEQYFGPGTRLTVT.

V and J are TRBV24-1 and TRBJ2-2; D possibly corresponds to TRBD1 (5 bases). CDR3 length: 16 residues. With 0 bases removed from V and 0 bases from J, the gap between germline ends came to 7 bases. Germline V lookup: CDR1 KGHDR, CDR2 SFDVKD. The CDR3 loop is CATSDLGAANTGELFF. The CDR3 DNA follows: TGTGCCACCAGTGATTTGGGGGCGGCGAACACCGGGGAGCTGTTTTTT.

The rearrangement joins TRBV2 to TRBJ2-5; TRBD1 might be the D (5 bases). Trimming stripped 6 bases from V and 0 bases from J, with 8 bases between. CDR1 SNHLY and CDR2 FYNNEI come from the germline V gene. CDR3 length: 13 amino acids. CDR3 in DNA: TGTGCCAGCAGCAAGACAGACCAAGAGACCCAGTACTTC. Translating gives CASSKTDQETQYF.

The J gene is TRBJ2-1, the V gene TRBV10-2; a weak D match, TRBD1 (6 bases). Per the germline V gene, CDR1 is WSHSY and CDR2 is SAAADI. The CDR3 loop spans 13 amino acids. V was pared by 6 bases and J by 9 bases, with 15 bases between. CDR3 region: CASSSLGASEQFF. The CDR3, as DNA: TGCGCCAGCAGCTCCCTGGGGGCCTCTGAGCAGTTCTTC.

V and J are TRBV11-2 and TRBJ1-1; 8 bases map to TRBD1. The CDR3 spans 15 residues. CDR1 is SGHAT, CDR2 FQNNGV, per germline. J lost 5 bases, V lost 5 bases, and 10 bases had no gene match. CDR3 amino acids: CASSPRQGRGTEAFF. The CDR3, as DNA: TGTGCCAGCAGCCCGCGACAGGGGAGAGGAACTGAAGCTTTCTTT.

V gene TRBV9 combines with J gene TRBJ2-2; no clear D gene. Germline V gene lookup returns CDR1 SGDLS and CDR2 YYNGEE. V dropped 3 bases and J dropped 0 bases, with 0 bases sitting between them. The CDR3 loop spans 12 amino acids. The CDR3 spells CASSANTGELFF. For the CDR3, the DNA is TGTGCCAGCAGCGCGAACACCGGGGAGCTGTTTTTT.

This clone was found once. The rearrangement links TRBV29-1 to TRBJ1-1; D may be TRBD1 (6 bases). The germline V and J ends were trimmed by 4 bases and 3 bases, with 15 bases remaining between them. Per the germline V gene, CDR1 is SQVTM and CDR2 is ANQGSEA. The CDR3 has 14 residues. The CDR3 DNA is TGCAGCGTTGCGTTGGGGCAGGGGTACACTGAAGCTTTCTTT. Its protein product is CSVALGQGYTEAFF.

This clone appeared once. The chain links TRBV7-3 to TRBJ2-3, with 13 positions matching TRBD2. The CDR3 spans 15 residues. From germline, CDR1 is SGHTA and CDR2 FQGTGA. Trimming cost V 5 bases and J 4 bases; bases outside gene matches: 3. The CDR3 loop reads CASSRTSGSADTQYF. The CDR3 region has the DNA TGTGCCAGCAGCAGGACTAGCGGGAGTGCAGATACGCAGTATTTT.

The chain recombines TRBV5-1 with TRBJ2-7; 7 bases are a match to TRBD1. This CDR3 has 14 amino acids. V gave up 3 bases and J gave up 3 bases; unmatched junction bases: 6. The germline gives CDR1 SGHRS, CDR2 YFSETQ. CDR3 in amino acids: CASSSGQPFYEQYF. CDR3 sequence (DNA): TGCGCCAGCAGCTCGGGACAGCCGTTCTACGAGCAGTACTTC. The variable domain in full, completed from reference TRBV5-1 and TRBJ2-7, reads KAGVTQTPRYLIKTRGQQVTLSCSPISGHRSVSWYQQTPGQGLQFLFEYFSETQRNKGNFPGRFSGRQFSNSRSEMNVSTLELGDSALYLCASSSGQPFYEQYFGPGTRLTVT.

This sequence joins TRBV30 and TRBJ2-7; D is undetermined. CDR1 and CDR2 (germline): GTSNPN, SVGIG (reference sequence). V gave up 2 bases and J gave up 2 bases, with 13 bases separating them. The CDR3 runs to 14 residues. In nucleotides, the CDR3 is TGTGCCTGGAGTTTAACACCCTCACCCTACGAGCAGTACTTC. It encodes CAWSLTPSPYEQYF.

This clone occurred a few times. V is TRBV18 and J is TRBJ1-4; TRBD1 is a possible D gene (5 bases). V dropped 0 bases and J dropped 3 bases, with 8 bases sitting between them. There are 15 residues in the CDR3. The V gene's germline CDR1 is KGHSH and CDR2 LQKENI. CDR3 amino acids: CASSPPQGPNEKLFF. Written as DNA, the CDR3 is TGTGCCAGCTCACCACCGCAGGGCCCTAATGAAAAACTGTTTTTT.

This clone occurred a few times. This chain joins TRBV27 and TRBJ1-5; D call uncertain. The V end lost 6 bases, the J end lost 3 bases, and 9 bases lay between the germline ends. Per germline, CDR1 MNHEY and CDR2 SMNVEV (reference sequence). The CDR3 length is 13 residues. The CDR3 reads CASRKEINQPQHF. In DNA, the CDR3 is TGTGCCAGCAGGAAGGAGATCAATCAGCCCCAGCATTTT.

This rearrangement joins TRBV3-1 (or the pseudogene TRBV3-2) to TRBJ1-2, with 10 bases matching TRBD1. The trim removed 3 bases at V and 1 base at J, leaving 2 bases unmatched. The CDR3 has 15 residues. CDR1 is LGHDT and CDR2 is YNNKEL in the germline V gene (reference sequence). CDR3 sequence reads: CASSHDRGLNYGYTF. The DNA for the CDR3 is TGTGCCAGCAGCCACGACAGGGGGCTTAACTATGGCTACACCTTC.

The J gene is TRBJ2-3, the V gene TRBV4-1; TRBD2 agrees at 8 bases. Germline lookup yields CDR1 MGHRA and CDR2 YSYEKL. The V segment lost 7 bases and the J segment 4 bases; nucleotides outside the gene matches: 13. This CDR3 is 16 amino acids long. The CDR3 bases are TGCGCCAGCACCAGGTCGGGAGGGCAGGGTGCAGATACGCAGTATTTT. Amino acids: CASTRSGGQGADTQYF.

V is TRBV5-1 and J is TRBJ2-7; D may be TRBD2 (6 bases). V was trimmed by 0 bases and J by 3 bases, leaving 10 bases between them. Germline V gene lookup returns CDR1 SGHRS and CDR2 YFSETQ. The CDR3 spans 14 residues. CDR3 sequence: CASSLAGLVYEQYF. The CDR3 DNA reads TGCGCCAGCAGCTTGGCGGGACTCGTCTACGAGCAGTACTTC.

The gene calls are TRBV19 and TRBJ1-1; D remains unclear. There are 13 residues in the CDR3. Trimming removed 3 bases at V and 8 bases at J, with 13 bases between. Germline-derived CDR1 and CDR2 are LNHDA and SQIVND (reference sequence). The CDR3 DNA reads TGTGCCAGTAGTATTAATGACATTGTCGAAGCTTTCTTT. This sequence encodes CASSINDIVEAFF.

This chain joins TRBV7-9 and TRBJ1-5; D is perhaps TRBD1 (6 bases). Germline-derived CDR1 and CDR2 are SEHNR and FQNEAQ (reference sequence). The V end was cut by 5 bases, the J end by 2 bases, with 13 bases between. The CDR3 has 15 residues. The CDR3 DNA follows: TGTGCCAGCAGCCCACAGGGAAGGGGCAATCAGCCCCAGCATTTT. Encoded protein: CASSPQGRGNQPQHF.

The chain couples TRBV3-1 (or the pseudogene TRBV3-2) to TRBJ2-7; the D gene is possibly TRBD2 (5 bases). The CDR3 is 13 amino acids. Germline lookup yields CDR1 LGHDT and CDR2 YNNKEL (reference sequence). The V and J ends lost 3 bases and 3 bases respectively, with 9 bases between them. CDR3 bases: TGTGCCAGCAGCCATCGGGGATTCTACGAGCAGTACTTC. Translated: CASSHRGFYEQYF.

V is TRBV7-8 and J is TRBJ2-1, with D uncertain. The CDR3 covers 13 residues. V was clipped by 7 bases and J by 0 bases, with 7 bases between them. Germline loops: CDR1 SGHVS, CDR2 FQNEAQ. CDR3 region: CASILDSYNEQFF. DNA for the CDR3: TGTGCCAGCATCCTGGACTCCTACAATGAGCAGTTCTTC.

The chain is built from TRBV6-2 or TRBV6-3 and TRBJ2-3; 11 bases are a match to TRBD2. Germline assignment: CDR1 MNHEY and CDR2 SVGEGT. With V trimmed by 5 bases and J by 5 bases, 12 bases remained unmatched. The CDR3 sequence is 17 residues long. CDR3 sequence reads: CASSPATLAGGVDTQYF. In DNA form, the CDR3 reads TGTGCCAGCAGTCCAGCCACATTAGCGGGAGGGGTAGATACGCAGTATTTT.

The CDR3 protein is CASSRTGGGRQPQHF. The CDR3 bases are TGTGCCAGCAGTCGAACGGGGGGAGGGCGTCAGCCCCAGCATTTT. The gene calls are TRBV7-9 and TRBJ1-5; TRBD1 is a possible D gene (5 bases). Trimming pared 6 bases from V and 6 bases from J, leaving 18 bases between. CDR3 size: 15 residues. Germline V gives CDR1 SEHNR, CDR2 FQNEAQ (reference sequence).

The V call is TRBV6-5, the J call TRBJ1-1; D is unclear. V lost 2 bases and J 1 base, leaving 8 bases between the germline ends. This CDR3 spans 14 amino acids. The germline V gene has CDR1 MNHEY and CDR2 SVGAGI. This CDR3 is CASSYLDGNTEAFF. The CDR3 DNA follows: TGTGCCAGCAGTTACCTAGACGGGAACACTGAAGCTTTCTTT.

The chain is built from TRBV25-1 and TRBJ2-2; the D is unclear. CDR3 size: 12 residues. V lost 6 bases, J lost 6 bases, and 8 bases lay in between. Germline V gene sequence: CDR1 MGHDK, CDR2 SYGVNS. CDR3 coding DNA: TGTGCCAGCAGCTTAGGGTCCGGGGAGCTGTTTTTT. This gives the protein CASSLGSGELFF.

This clone was detected only a few times. The rearrangement uses TRBV24-1 and TRBJ2-6; TRBD2 is a possible D gene (5 bases). Trimming took off 2 bases at V and 0 bases at J, with 16 bases between the two ends. This CDR3 comprises 19 residues. From germline, CDR1 is KGHDR and CDR2 SFDVKD. In DNA form, the CDR3 reads TGTGCCACCAGTGATTCCGGCAGGAGGTCTCTCTCTGGGGCCAACGTCCTGACTTTC. Its translation is CATSDSGRRSLSGANVLTF.

The V call is TRBV3-1 (or the pseudogene TRBV3-2), the J call TRBJ2-7; D is possibly TRBD1 (5 bases). This CDR3 spans 12 amino acids. From germline, CDR1 is LGHDT and CDR2 YNNKEL (reference sequence). V lost 5 bases and J 6 bases, leaving 11 bases between the germline ends. CDR3 DNA: TGTGCCAGCAGCTACCAGGGAAGCGAGCAGTACTTC. Translated, it gives CASSYQGSEQYF.